This T cell receptor (beta chain) was obtained from a study of cytomegalovirus exposure and HLA in healthy donors. Study-level background: Early on, a data release was issued that held about 85 million unique TCRs from HLA-typed donors. The Caucasian-associated ancestry cluster held over 65% of 300 to 450 genotyped donors.

Note on this clone: Its antigen remains unknown.

Per the germline V gene, CDR1 is MDHEN and CDR2 is SYDVKM. J gave up 2 bases and V 6 bases, and 9 bases lay outside the gene matches. There are 15 residues in the CDR3. The PCR ran on 60 Vbeta and 13 Jbeta primers. TCRdb's table, derived via immunoSEQ multiplex PCR, lists solely in-frame clones and lacks some. The sample holds 200,000 or so clones, approximately 85% seen once. Points from the study as a whole: A missense DCLRE1C variant was associated with V- and J-gene trimming of TCR beta chains in a later analysis, and an independent cohort replicated the association. According to an earlier analysis, most TCR beta V segments yielded productive rearrangements about 87% or about 30% of the time.

The specimen sequenced was PBMCs. The sequence was obtained from a woman between 50 and 59 years old in good health and CMV-seropositive. The rearrangement links TRBV28 to TRBJ2-7, with TRBD2 identical over 8 bases. The CDR3 DNA sequence: TGTGCCAGCAGCTTCGGGGGGGGGTATACCTACGAGCAGTACTTC. Protein: CASSFGGGYTYEQYF. The full variable domain, with the rest looked up from reference TRBV28 and TRBJ2-7, is DVKVTQSSRYLVKRTGEKVFLECVQDMDHENMFWYRQDPGLGLRLIYFSYDVKMKEKGDIPEGYSVSREKKERFSLILESASTNQTSMYLCASSFGGGYTYEQYFGPGTRLTVT.